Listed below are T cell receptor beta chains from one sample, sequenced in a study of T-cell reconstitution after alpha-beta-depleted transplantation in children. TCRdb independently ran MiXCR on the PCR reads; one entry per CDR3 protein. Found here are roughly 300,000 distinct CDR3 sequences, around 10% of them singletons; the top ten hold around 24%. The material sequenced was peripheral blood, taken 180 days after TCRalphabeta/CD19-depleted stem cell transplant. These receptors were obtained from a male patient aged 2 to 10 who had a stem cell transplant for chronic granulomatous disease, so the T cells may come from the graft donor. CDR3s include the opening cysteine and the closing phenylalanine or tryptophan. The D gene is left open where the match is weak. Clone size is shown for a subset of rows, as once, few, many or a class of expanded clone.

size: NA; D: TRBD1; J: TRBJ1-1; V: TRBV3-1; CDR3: CACSPRQGWTGLYTEAFF; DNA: TGTGCCTGCAGCCCCCGACAGGGGTGGACGGGATTGTACACTGAAGCTTTCTTT
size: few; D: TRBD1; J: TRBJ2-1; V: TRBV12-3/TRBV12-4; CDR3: CASSPPGTGVRNEQFF; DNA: TGTGCCAGCAGCCCCCCCGGGACAGGGGTTAGGAATGAGCAGTTCTTC
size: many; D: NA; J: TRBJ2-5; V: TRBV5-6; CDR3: CASSSTWEGEETQYF; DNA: TGTGCCAGCAGCTCCACCTGGGAGGGGGAAGAGACCCAGTACTTC
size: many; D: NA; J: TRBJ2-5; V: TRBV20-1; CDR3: CSAARQQETQYF; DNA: TGCAGTGCTGCCCGACAGCAAGAGACCCAGTACTTC
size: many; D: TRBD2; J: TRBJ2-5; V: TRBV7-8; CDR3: CASSAGLVIQETQYF; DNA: TGTGCCAGCAGCGCGGGACTAGTGATACAAGAGACCCAGTACTTC
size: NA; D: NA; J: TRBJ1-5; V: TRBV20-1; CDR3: CSARTGNQAQHF; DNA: TGCAGTGCTAGGACGGGTAATCAGGCCCAGCATTTT
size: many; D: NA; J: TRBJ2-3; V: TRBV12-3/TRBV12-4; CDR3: CASSRDGGTDTQYF; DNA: TGTGCCAGCAGTCGGGACGGCGGCACAGATACGCAGTATTTT
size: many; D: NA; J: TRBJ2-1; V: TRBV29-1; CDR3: CSVDRTPPYNEQFF; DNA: TGCAGCGTAGACCGGACCCCTCCCTACAATGAGCAGTTCTTC
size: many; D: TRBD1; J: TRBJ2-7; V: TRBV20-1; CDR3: CSARDPTGMNYEQYF; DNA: TGCAGTGCTAGAGATCCGACAGGGATGAACTACGAGCAGTACTTC
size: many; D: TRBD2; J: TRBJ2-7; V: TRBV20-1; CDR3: CSARHWTSGEPYEQYF; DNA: TGCAGTGCTAGACACTGGACTAGCGGGGAGCCCTACGAGCAGTACTTC
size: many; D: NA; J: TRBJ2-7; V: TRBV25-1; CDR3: CASSVSAYEQYF; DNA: TGTGCCAGCAGTGTATCCGCCTACGAGCAGTACTTC
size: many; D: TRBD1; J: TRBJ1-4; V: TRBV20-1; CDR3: CSARYRDRIEKLFF; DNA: TGCAGTGCTAGATACCGGGACAGGATTGAAAAACTGTTTTTT
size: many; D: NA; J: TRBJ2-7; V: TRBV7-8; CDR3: CASSFGGELSYEQYF; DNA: TGTGCCAGCAGCTTTGGGGGAGAGCTCTCCTACGAGCAGTACTTC
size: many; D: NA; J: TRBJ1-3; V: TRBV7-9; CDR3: CASSLNRVGNTIYF; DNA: TGTGCCAGCAGCCTTAACAGGGTGGGAAACACCATATATTTT
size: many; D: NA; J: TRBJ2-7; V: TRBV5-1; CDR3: CASSLLGDREQYF; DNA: TGCGCCAGCAGCCTCCTCGGGGATCGCGAGCAGTACTTC
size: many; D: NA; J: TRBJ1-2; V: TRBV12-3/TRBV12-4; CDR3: CASRWGADYGYTF; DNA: TGTGCCAGCAGGTGGGGAGCCGACTATGGCTACACCTTC
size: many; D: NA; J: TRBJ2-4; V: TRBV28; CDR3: CASSSLGPAKNIQYF; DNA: TGTGCCAGCAGTTCCTTAGGGCCAGCCAAAAACATTCAGTACTTC
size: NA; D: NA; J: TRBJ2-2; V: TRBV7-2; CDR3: CASSGTEELFF; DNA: TGTGCCAGCAGCGGTACCGAGGAGCTGTTTTTT
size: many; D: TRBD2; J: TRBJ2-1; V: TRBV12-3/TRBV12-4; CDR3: CASSLTSGSTSYNEQFF; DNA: TGTGCCAGCAGTCTAACTAGCGGGAGTACGTCCTACAATGAGCAGTTCTTC
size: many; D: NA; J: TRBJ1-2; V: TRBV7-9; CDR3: CASSPLQGYYGYTF; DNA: TGTGCCAGCAGCCCCCTCCAGGGGTACTATGGCTACACCTTC
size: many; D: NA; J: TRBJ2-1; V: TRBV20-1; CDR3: CSAILDTYNEQFF; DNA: TGCAGTGCTATTCTGGACACTTACAATGAGCAGTTCTTC
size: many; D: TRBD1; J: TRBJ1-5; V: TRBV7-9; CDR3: CASSLAAGGQPQHF; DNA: TGTGCCAGCAGCTTAGCGGCAGGGGGACAGCCCCAGCATTTT
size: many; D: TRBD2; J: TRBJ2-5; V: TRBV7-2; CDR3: CASSPASGVGGETQYF; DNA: TGTGCCAGCAGCCCGGCTAGCGGGGTTGGTGGAGAGACCCAGTACTTC
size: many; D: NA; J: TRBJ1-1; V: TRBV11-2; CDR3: CASSLGVVNTEAFF; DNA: TGTGCCAGCAGCTTAGGGGTGGTGAACACTGAAGCTTTCTTT
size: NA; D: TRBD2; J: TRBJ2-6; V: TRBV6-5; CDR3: CASSYWRPGGPGANVLTF; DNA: TGTGCCAGCAGTTATTGGAGACCGGGGGGGCCTGGGGCCAACGTCCTGACTTTC
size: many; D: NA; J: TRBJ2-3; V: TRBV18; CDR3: CASSPREGLGTDTQYF; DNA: TGTGCCAGCTCACCAAGAGAGGGGCTCGGCACAGATACGCAGTATTTT
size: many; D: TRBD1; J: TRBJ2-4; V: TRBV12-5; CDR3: CASVPDRVNIQYF; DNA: TGTGCTAGTGTCCCTGACAGGGTAAACATTCAGTACTTC
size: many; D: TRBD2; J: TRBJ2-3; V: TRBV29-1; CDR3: CSAQAGVRTDTQYF; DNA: TGCAGCGCCCAAGCGGGAGTTAGGACAGATACGCAGTATTTT